The sequence of this T cell receptor (beta chain) was determined in a study of T cell responses to AZD1222 COVID-19 vaccine. Recipients boosted at about 4 weeks or about 12 weeks are pooled. As for this clone: Its antigen is not identified.

Repertoires were generated with immunoSEQ multiplex PCR, while TCRdb's copy carries only in-frame clones and drops some. The table includes 120,000 or so clones, around nine tenths detected once. Looked up from germline, CDR1 is LNHDA and CDR2 is SQIVND (reference sequence). Trimming removed 6 bases from V and 0 bases from J; junction bases left unmatched: 7. This CDR3 is built from 15 residues. Overall study results and limits: The donor group comprised mostly white British people and more females; the analysis possibly underestimated clonal diversity. The study found Spike-specific TCR breadth and depth rose after two AZD1222 doses. Seropositivity was recorded at baseline in only five to seven AZD1222 recipients.

The sample here was peripheral blood, taken 28 days after the second AZD1222 dose. The receptor comes from an adult who received the AZD1222 COVID-19 vaccine. The rearrangement uses TRBV19 and TRBJ1-1, with 7 positions matching TRBD1. CDR3: CASRSGTAMNTEAFF. DNA of the CDR3: TGTGCCAGTAGATCCGGGACAGCCATGAACACTGAAGCTTTCTTT.